The 11 T cell receptor beta chains below come from one sample, sequenced in a study of blood T cells in healthy people across ages. PCR was performed a second time for roughly 7 to 11 cycles using a sample-barcoded 5' primer and a J-beta primer mix. TCRdb analysed the 5' RACE reads with MiXCR anew, one entry per CDR3 protein. The sample consists of more than 700,000 distinct CDR3 sequences, about half of them appearing once. Sequenced material: blood. Receptors were obtained from a man older than 75 in good health.

This chain joins TRBV28 and TRBJ2-1; 7 nucleotides line up with TRBD2. The CDR3 consists of 12 residues. Germline loops: CDR1 MDHEN, CDR2 SYDVKM. V trimming: 11 bases; J trimming: 8 bases; junction bases outside the gene matches: 9. In DNA form, the CDR3 reads TGTGCCTCCAGCGGGGCGGGAGATGAGCAGTTCTTC. As protein: CASSGAGDEQFF.

This clonotype was found a few times. The chain has TRBV7-2 and TRBJ2-3, with 7 bases that match TRBD2. The trim removed 2 bases at V and 1 base at J, leaving 6 bases unmatched. This CDR3 region has 16 residues. Germline V CDR1 and CDR2: SGHTA, FQGNSA. The CDR3 protein is CASSLPASGRTDTQYF. In DNA, the CDR3 is TGTGCCAGCAGCTTACCGGCTAGCGGCCGCACAGATACGCAGTATTTT.

The chain recombines TRBV28 with TRBJ2-3, with 10 bases identical to TRBD2. This CDR3 has 17 amino acids. CDR1 and CDR2 from the germline V gene are MDHEN and SYDVKM. Trimming removed 4 bases from V and 5 bases from J; junction bases left unmatched: 12. CDR3 sequence: CASSSHGTSASGDTQYF. The CDR3 coding sequence is TGTGCCAGCAGTTCCCATGGGACTAGCGCTTCGGGAGATACGCAGTATTTT.

This clonotype has a single count. This chain's CDR3 is CARPVGDGTDTQYF. As DNA, the CDR3 is TGTGCCAGACCCGTTGGAGATGGGACAGATACGCAGTATTTT. V usage is TRBV5-6 and J usage is TRBJ2-3; no reliable D call. There are 14 residues in the CDR3. Germline V gene lookup returns CDR1 SGHDT and CDR2 YYEEEE. The germline V and J ends were trimmed by 8 bases and 3 bases, with 16 bases remaining between them.

This clonotype was seen a handful of times. The rearrangement uses TRBV29-1 and TRBJ2-7, with 7 bases matching TRBD2. In germline, CDR1 is SQVTM, CDR2 ANQGSEA. With 1 base clipped from V and 0 bases from J, the junction kept 9 bases outside the gene matches. The CDR3 is 16 amino acids. CDR3 residues: CSVEGLGGSNSYEQYF. CDR3 in DNA: TGCAGCGTTGAAGGGTTGGGGGGGTCCAACTCCTACGAGCAGTACTTC.

This clonotype occurred many times. The V call is TRBV5-1, the J call TRBJ2-1; D is uncertain. This CDR3 region has 12 residues. Germline V gene lookup returns CDR1 SGHRS and CDR2 YFSETQ. Trimming took 6 bases from V and 10 from J, leaving 14 bases between them. CDR3 in amino acids: CASNSALREQFF. CDR3 DNA: TGCGCCAGCAACTCGGCCTTGAGGGAGCAGTTCTTC.

The chain employs TRBV10-3 and TRBJ2-1; possible D gene TRBD2, 6 bases. Germline CDR1 and CDR2: ENHRY and SYGVKD. The CDR3 totals 14 residues. V lost 6 bases and J lost 5, with 14 bases in between. The CDR3 sequence: CAISSEGGNNEQFF. The CDR3 nucleotides read TGTGCCATCAGCTCGGAGGGCGGGAACAATGAGCAGTTCTTC.

The rearrangement links TRBV24-1 to TRBJ2-5, with a weak D call TRBD2 (6 bases). CDR1 and CDR2 (germline): KGHDR, SFDVKD. This CDR3 comprises 16 residues. V gave up 0 bases and J gave up 3 bases, with 13 bases separating them. This chain's CDR3 is CATSDLQSGSEETQYF. CDR3 in DNA: TGTGCCACCAGTGATTTGCAAAGCGGGTCAGAAGAGACCCAGTACTTC.

CDR3 protein: CASEPLAKNIQYF. DNA of the CDR3: TGTGCCAGTGAGCCCCTAGCCAAAAACATTCAGTACTTC. The rearrangement links TRBV7-2 to TRBJ2-4; no clear D gene. V lost 9 bases and J lost 0, with 9 bases in between. The length of the CDR3 is 13 residues. Germline V CDR1 and CDR2: SGHTA, FQGNSA.

The rearrangement uses TRBV20-1 and TRBJ2-3, with D unresolved. Trimming removed 1 base at V and 1 base at J, with 9 bases between. The CDR3 totals 14 residues. Germline V gene data show CDR1 as DFQATT and CDR2 as SNEGSKA (reference sequence). The CDR3, as DNA: TGCAGTGCTAGAGTGGCGGTAGGCACAGATACGCAGTATTTT. This sequence encodes CSARVAVGTDTQYF.

This clonotype was recorded once. This chain joins TRBV27 and TRBJ1-6, with D perhaps TRBD1 (5 bases). CDR1 and CDR2 from the germline V gene are MNHEY and SMNVEV (reference sequence). The CDR3 loop spans 15 amino acids. Deletions cut 6 bases from V and 0 bases from J, with 9 bases between. Written as DNA, the CDR3 is TGTGCCAGCAGGGGGCGGGGCTCCTATAATTCACCCCTCCACTTT. It yields the protein CASRGRGSYNSPLHF.